The 30 T cell receptor beta chains given below trace back to one sample, sequenced in a study of PD-L1 blockade in urothelial cancer. Assay: immunoSEQ multiplex PCR; the TCRdb copy retains only in-frame clones and omits some. The sample yields some 41,000 clones, roughly 80% seen once. This sample's time point: peripheral blood 6 weeks after treatment start. The source material was PBMCs, sampled around atezolizumab (anti-PD-L1) treatment. The receptors were gathered from a man aged 55-75 years with urothelial cancer.

J is TRBJ2-5 and V is TRBV21-1; the table's D call of TRBD1 was not tested on the DNA. TRBV21-1 is recorded as a pseudogene. This CDR3 region has 14 residues. The CDR3 DNA reads TGTGCCAGCAGCAAAGGCACAGACCAAGAGACCCAGTACTTC. It encodes CASSKGTDQETQYF.

V is TRBV28 and J is TRBJ1-2; D ambiguous. Trimming took off 8 bases at V and 8 bases at J, with 12 bases between the two ends. Germline V gene data show CDR1 as MDHEN and CDR2 as SYDVKM. This CDR3 comprises 11 residues. The CDR3 bases are TGTGCCAGCTCCGGGATTTCGGGCTACACCTTC. Protein product: CASSGISGYTF.

The chain carries TRBV2 and TRBJ2-3; the match to TRBD2 covers 7 bases. The V gene end was trimmed by 8 bases and the J gene end by 3 bases; junction bases not matched to a gene: 11. This CDR3 spans 15 amino acids. CDR1 SNHLY and CDR2 FYNNEI come from the germline V gene. CDR3: CASFKAGGSTDTQYF. CDR3 in DNA: TGTGCCAGCTTCAAAGCCGGGGGGTCGACAGATACGCAGTATTTT.

About this clone itself: With a much larger clone just one base away, this may be a read error. Other DNA sequences in the sample encode the same CDR3. V is TRBV25-1 and J is TRBJ1-2; perhaps TRBD1 as D (6 bases). The CDR3 consists of 12 residues. Germline CDR1 reads MGHDK; CDR2 reads SYGVNS. CDR3 residues: CASSEGGGGYTF. In DNA form, the CDR3 reads TGTGCCAGCAGTGAGGGGGGGGGCGGCTATACCTTC.

This chain connects TRBV5-1 to TRBJ1-5; D not resolved. Germline V gives CDR1 SGHRS, CDR2 YFSETQ. Trimming took 1 base from V and 6 from J, leaving 8 bases between them. This CDR3 spans 13 amino acids. The CDR3: CASSLTEGQPQHF. The CDR3 nucleotides are TGCGCCAGCAGCTTGACTGAGGGTCAGCCCCAGCATTTT.

The chain links TRBV2 to TRBJ1-2; 11 positions agree with TRBD1. V lost 5 bases to trimming and J lost 8 bases; unmatched junction nucleotides: 7. The CDR3 contains 14 residues. CDR1 and CDR2 (germline): SNHLY, FYNNEI. The CDR3 bases are TGTGCCAGCAGTACTGGACAGGGGGCTAGAGGCTACACCTTC. Translated: CASSTGQGARGYTF.

The rearrangement uses TRBV19 and TRBJ1-5; the D is unclear. The CDR3 contains 11 residues. Germline V lookup: CDR1 LNHDA, CDR2 SQIVND (reference sequence). V was trimmed by 9 bases and J by 2 bases, leaving 5 bases between them. The CDR3 reads CASGGNQPQHF. The CDR3, as DNA: TGTGCCAGCGGGGGCAATCAGCCCCAGCATTTT.

The chain uses TRBV5-1 and TRBJ1-1, with 9 positions matching TRBD1. There are 13 residues in the CDR3. Trimming at V came to 4 bases and at J to 13 bases, leaving 11 bases not matched to a gene. CDR1 and CDR2 from the germline V gene are SGHRS and YFSETQ. The CDR3 region is CASSPGQGSLGFF. In DNA, the CDR3 is TGCGCCAGCAGCCCTGGACAGGGGAGTTTAGGTTTCTTT. Combining the CDR3 with reference TRBV5-1 and TRBJ1-1 gives the whole variable domain KAGVTQTPRYLIKTRGQQVTLSCSPISGHRSVSWYQQTPGQGLQFLFEYFSETQRNKGNFPGRFSGRQFSNSRSEMNVSTLELGDSALYLCASSPGQGSLGFFGQGTRLTVV.

The rearrangement links TRBV5-1 to TRBJ1-1, with D uncertain. The germline CDR1 and CDR2 sequences are SGHRS and YFSETQ. The length of the CDR3 is 14 residues. Trimming took 0 bases from V and 2 from J, leaving 8 bases between them. The DNA of the CDR3 is TGCGCCAGCAGCTTGGACTCTCACAACACTGAAGCTTTCTTT. It specifies CASSLDSHNTEAFF.

The V and J genes are TRBV6-4 and TRBJ1-5, with D possibly TRBD1 on 5 matching bases. Germline CDR1 MRHNA, CDR2 SNTAGT. V shed 7 bases and J shed 2 bases, with 9 bases lying between them. The CDR3 loop spans 13 amino acids. Written as DNA, the CDR3 is TGTGCCAGCACCCAGGGTGGCAATCAGCCCCAGCATTTT. Encoded protein: CASTQGGNQPQHF.

A single count supports this clone. The chain recombines TRBV2 with TRBJ1-3; D remains ambiguous. CDR1 is SNHLY and CDR2 is FYNNEI in the germline V gene. The CDR3 sequence is 14 residues long. Trimming left V 4 bases short and J 8 bases short, with 15 bases between. The CDR3 is CASSGLRSGDTIYF. As DNA, the CDR3 is TGTGCCAGCAGTGGACTCAGGTCCGGGGACACCATATATTTT.

The genes are TRBV6-1 and TRBJ2-5; 8 nucleotides agree with TRBD2. From germline, CDR1 is MNHNS and CDR2 SASEGT. The CDR3 contains 15 residues. The V segment lost 4 bases and the J segment 12 bases; nucleotides outside the gene matches: 16. The CDR3 coding sequence is TGTGCCAGCAGTGTTGGGCGGGCGGGGGGCATCGGGGAGTACTTC. Its translation is CASSVGRAGGIGEYF.

The chain uses TRBV29-1 and TRBJ2-3; the D is unclear. The V gene lost 3 bases and the J gene lost 1 base, with 5 bases spanning the gap. There are 12 residues in the CDR3. Germline CDR1 is SQVTM and CDR2 is ANQGSEA. CDR3: CSVDGGTDTQYF. The CDR3 nucleotides read TGCAGCGTTGACGGAGGCACAGATACGCAGTATTTT.

The V and J genes are TRBV11-2 and TRBJ2-3, with D possibly being TRBD1 (6 bases). This CDR3 comprises 15 residues. V lost 5 bases, J lost 2 bases, and 14 bases lay in between. Germline loops: CDR1 SGHAT, CDR2 FQNNGV. The CDR3 DNA sequence: TGTGCCAGCAGCCTAGGACAGTTACTCACAGATACGCAGTATTTT. Translation gives CASSLGQLLTDTQYF. The whole variable domain, remainder taken from reference TRBV11-2 and TRBJ2-3, is EAGVAQSPRYKIIEKRQSVAFWCNPISGHATLYWYQQILGQGPKLLIQFQNNGVVDDSQLPKDRFSAERLKGVDSTLKIQPAKLEDSAVYLCASSLGQLLTDTQYFGPGTRLTVL.

The chain employs TRBV28 and TRBJ2-5, with no clear D. The germline CDR1 and CDR2 sequences are MDHEN and SYDVKM. The V end lost 7 bases, the J end lost 0 bases, and 12 bases lay between the germline ends. The CDR3 is 14 residues long. The DNA of the CDR3 is TGTGCCAGCACACGGAGAAGGTACCAAGAGACCCAGTACTTC. This gives the protein CASTRRRYQETQYF.

The rearrangement joins TRBV5-4 to TRBJ2-7; tentatively, D is TRBD2 (6 bases). The CDR3 runs 14 residues. Between the trimmed V and J ends, which lost 3 bases and 5 bases, there was a span of 15 bases. Germline CDR1 SGHNT, CDR2 YYREEE (reference sequence). The CDR3 sequence is CASSSIADKDEQYF. For the CDR3, the DNA is TGTGCCAGCAGCTCGATAGCGGACAAGGACGAGCAGTACTTC.

This chain connects TRBV4-2 to TRBJ2-7; 12 bases are a match to TRBD2. Germline V gene data show CDR1 as LGHNA and CDR2 as YNFKEQ. The CDR3 covers 18 residues. The V gene end was trimmed by 4 bases and the J gene end by 0 bases; junction bases not matched to a gene: 10. This chain's CDR3 is CASSPSTGLAGSSYEQYF. In DNA form, the CDR3 reads TGTGCCAGCAGCCCTTCGACGGGACTAGCGGGCTCCTCCTACGAGCAGTACTTC.

The rearrangement uses TRBV19 and TRBJ1-2, with TRBD1 matching 8 bases. Per germline, CDR1 LNHDA and CDR2 SQIVND (reference sequence). The junction had 9 bases not matched to a gene; V was cut back by 8 bases and J by 4 bases. This CDR3 is 14 amino acids long. The CDR3 here is CASRGTGSFYGYTF. Written as DNA, the CDR3 is TGTGCCAGTCGCGGGACAGGCTCATTCTATGGCTACACCTTC. Filled out from reference TRBV19 and TRBJ1-2, the complete variable domain reads DGGITQSPKYLFRKEGQNVTLSCEQNLNHDAMYWYRQDPGQGLRLIYYSQIVNDFQKGDIAEGYSVSREKKESFPLTVTSAQKNPTAFYLCASRGTGSFYGYTFGSGTRLTVV.

The chain couples TRBV28 to TRBJ2-3, with 9 bases matching TRBD1. After removal of 2 bases from V and 1 base from J, the junction contained 13 bases not matched to a gene. CDR3 size: 19 residues. The germline V gene encodes CDR1 MDHEN and CDR2 SYDVKM. The CDR3 is CASSLMIGGQGYGTDTQYF. In nucleotides, the CDR3 is TGTGCCAGCAGTTTAATGATTGGGGGACAGGGCTATGGCACAGATACGCAGTATTTT.

This clone was seen a few times. In nucleotides, the CDR3 is TGTGCCAGCAGTGGCTCAGGGCAGTGGGAGCAGTTCTTC. Translation gives CASSGSGQWEQFF. The rearrangement links TRBV25-1 to TRBJ2-1; maybe TRBD1 (5 bases). The CDR3 has 13 residues. Germline V gene lookup returns CDR1 MGHDK and CDR2 SYGVNS. V was cut by 4 bases and J by 10 bases, with 14 bases left in between.

This chain connects TRBV28 to TRBJ2-7, with TRBD1 as a possible D gene (5 bases). The V end lost 5 bases, the J end lost 3 bases, and 17 bases lay between the germline ends. The germline V gene encodes CDR1 MDHEN and CDR2 SYDVKM. The CDR3 sequence is 15 residues long. DNA of the CDR3: TGTGCCAGCAGTCCCCAGGACCGAAGGGGCTACGAGCAGTACTTC. The encoded protein is CASSPQDRRGYEQYF. The complete variable domain, with remaining parts taken from reference TRBV28 and TRBJ2-7, reads DVKVTQSSRYLVKRTGEKVFLECVQDMDHENMFWYRQDPGLGLRLIYFSYDVKMKEKGDIPEGYSVSREKKERFSLILESASTNQTSMYLCASSPQDRRGYEQYFGPGTRLTVT.

The chain uses TRBV28 and TRBJ2-7; D ambiguous. Per the germline V gene, CDR1 is MDHEN and CDR2 is SYDVKM. The CDR3 runs to 17 residues. V dropped 5 bases and J dropped 4 bases, with 24 bases sitting between them. The CDR3 DNA reads TGTGCCAGCAGTCCCTCAGTGTTGGAGCCCCCCTTTTACGAGCAGTACTTC. Its protein is CASSPSVLEPPFYEQYF.

This sequence joins TRBV18 and TRBJ1-1; possibly TRBD1 for D (6 bases). CDR1 KGHSH and CDR2 LQKENI come from the germline V gene. This CDR3 region has 14 residues. The V gene lost 2 bases and the J gene lost 4 bases, with 11 bases spanning the gap. CDR3 sequence reads: CASSPRGSGTEAFF. In DNA, the CDR3 is TGTGCCAGCTCACCAAGGGGGAGCGGCACTGAAGCTTTCTTT.

The rearrangement links TRBV27 to TRBJ2-7; 10 bases line up with TRBD1. Trimming took 1 base from V and 5 from J; bases not matched to a gene: 5. Germline CDR1 and CDR2: MNHEY and SMNVEV (reference sequence). The CDR3 totals 15 residues. The DNA for the CDR3 is TGTGCCAGCAGTTTATTGCGGGACAGGGGTCACGAGCAGTACTTC. Amino acid sequence: CASSLLRDRGHEQYF.

This sequence joins TRBV14 and TRBJ1-2, with TRBD1 matching over 7 bases. The germline CDR1 and CDR2 sequences are SGHDN and FVKESK. Trimming took 6 bases from V and 5 from J; bases not matched to a gene: 15. The CDR3 consists of 16 residues. The chain's CDR3 is CASRRTGAPRAYGYTF. DNA of the CDR3: TGTGCCAGCAGACGGACAGGAGCCCCCAGGGCTTATGGCTACACCTTC.

The chain joins TRBV29-1 to TRBJ1-2; TRBD1 aligns across 10 bases. The ends lost 3 bases at V and 7 bases at J; junction bases unmatched: 8. There are 14 residues in the CDR3. Germline CDR1 and CDR2: SQVTM and ANQGSEA. The CDR3 nucleotides are TGCAGCGTTGACGGGACAGGGGTGGGCAGTGGCTACACCTTC. Residues: CSVDGTGVGSGYTF.

The J gene is TRBJ1-3, the V gene TRBV30, with 7 bases that match TRBD1. This CDR3 contains 14 residues. The V segment lost 5 bases and the J segment 5 bases; nucleotides outside the gene matches: 9. From germline, CDR1 is GTSNPN and CDR2 SVGIG (reference sequence). CDR3 coding DNA: TGTGCCTGGGACAGGGCAACCTCAAGAAACACCATATATTTT. This sequence encodes CAWDRATSRNTIYF.

This chain uses TRBV28 with TRBJ1-2; D ambiguous. Germline values: CDR1 MDHEN, CDR2 SYDVKM. The CDR3 is made up of 15 amino acids. Trimming left V 5 bases short and J 4 bases short, with 17 bases between. The CDR3 protein is CASSAGGMGPYGYTF. In DNA form, the CDR3 reads TGTGCCAGCAGTGCTGGAGGGATGGGCCCCTATGGCTACACCTTC.

V gene TRBV7-6 combines with J gene TRBJ2-6; maybe TRBD1 (6 bases). V lost 3 bases to trimming and J lost 1 base, with 10 bases between them. Germline V gene sequence: CDR1 SGHVS, CDR2 FNYEAQ. This CDR3 region has 16 residues. The CDR3: CASSLTGPSGANVLTF. The CDR3 DNA follows: TGTGCCAGCAGCTTGACAGGCCCTTCTGGGGCCAACGTCCTGACTTTC.

This clone was found once. The chain combines TRBV4-2 with TRBJ2-2; 9 bases match TRBD2. V lost 4 bases, J lost 2 bases, and 2 bases stayed unmatched. This CDR3 has 15 residues. The germline gives CDR1 LGHNA, CDR2 YNFKEQ. CDR3 DNA sequence: TGTGCCAGCAGCCGCGGGGGGGCAAACACCGGGGAGCTGTTTTTT. Protein: CASSRGGANTGELFF.